This T cell receptor beta chain was found in a study of cytomegalovirus exposure and HLA in healthy donors. PCR primers comprised 60 Vbeta and 13 Jbeta primers. The assay was immunoSEQ multiplex PCR, and TCRdb's table has in-frame clones only and misses some. The table shows under 110,000 clones, with around 80% occurring only once. As concerns this clone: Its specificity is unknown.

Notes on the study in general: TCR beta V- and J-gene trimming was later associated with a missense DCLRE1C variant. Listed as cytomegalovirus-associated were 164 TCR beta chains.

Sequencing was performed on PBMCs. The source of this sequence is a man aged 35 to 55 in good health and CMV-seronegative.

The CDR3 DNA reads TGTGCCAGCAGCTTAGAGGGACAGGTCAAGAAACTGTTTTTT. Translation gives CASSLEGQVKKLFF. V is TRBV7-9 and J is TRBJ1-4; 8 bases map to TRBD1. The CDR3 consists of 14 residues. CDR1 and CDR2 from the germline V gene are SEHNR and FQNEAQ (reference sequence). Trimming at V came to 1 base and at J to 11 bases, leaving 6 bases not matched to a gene.